These 29 T cell receptor beta chains share one sample of origin, sequenced in a study of T cells after yellow fever vaccination. MiXCR was run by TCRdb on the 5' RACE reads, yielding one entry per CDR3 protein. The table includes tens of thousands of distinct CDR3 sequences, approximately 3.5% detected once. The source was PBMCs, either bulk or a sorted T-cell subset (CD4+, CD8+, memory, or dextramer-sorted; not recorded which), collected about 41 days after the first yellow fever vaccination. The receptors originated from a man aged 18 to 29 who received the YFV17D yellow fever vaccine.

This clonotype was seen repeatedly, ten times or more. The chain is built from TRBV7-3 and TRBJ2-2; D unclear. CDR3 length: 13 residues. V lost 3 bases and J lost 0, with 2 bases in between. The germline V gene has CDR1 SGHTA and CDR2 FQGTGA. The CDR3 bases are TGTGCCAGCAGCTTTTCGAACACCGGGGAGCTGTTTTTT. It specifies CASSFSNTGELFF.

This clonotype was observed at least ten times. The V and J genes are TRBV20-1 and TRBJ1-4; no clear D gene. V was clipped by 2 bases and J by 7 bases, with 8 bases between them. The CDR3 covers 12 residues. CDR1 is DFQATT, CDR2 SNEGSKA, per germline (reference sequence). This CDR3 reads CSARSGAEKLFF. The CDR3, as DNA: TGCAGTGCTAGATCCGGAGCTGAAAAACTGTTTTTT.

This clonotype was detected many times. CDR3 sequence reads: CASSVQALQETQYF. In DNA, the CDR3 is TGCGCCAGCAGCGTGCAGGCACTCCAAGAGACCCAGTACTTC. The chain uses TRBV5-1 and TRBJ2-5; D gene unclear. The CDR3 runs to 14 residues. V was trimmed by 4 bases and J by 1 base, leaving 11 bases between them. Germline V lookup: CDR1 SGHRS, CDR2 YFSETQ.

In this sample, this clonotype turned up many times. The chain has TRBV7-2 and TRBJ1-6; perhaps TRBD1 as D (5 bases). CDR1 is SGHTA, CDR2 FQGNSA, per germline. The ends were cut back, 5 bases at V and 10 bases at J, with 15 bases in the middle. The CDR3 totals 14 residues. CDR3 sequence reads: CASSPTRGDSPLHF. For the CDR3, the DNA is TGTGCCAGCAGCCCCACCCGGGGGGACTCACCCCTCCACTTT. Full variable domain (outside the CDR3, taken from reference TRBV7-2 and TRBJ1-6): GAGVSQSPSNKVTEKGKDVELRCDPISGHTALYWYRQSLGQGLEFLIYFQGNSAPDKSGLPSDRFSAERTGGSVSTLTIQRTQQEDSAVYLCASSPTRGDSPLHFGNGTRLTVT.

This clonotype was recorded many times. The chain joins TRBV4-2 to TRBJ2-3, with TRBD2 matching 11 bases. V lost 2 bases and J lost 4; bases outside the gene matches: 8. From germline, CDR1 is LGHNA and CDR2 YNFKEQ. The CDR3 has 17 residues. CDR3 coding DNA: TGTGCCAGCAGCCAAACCCCGGATAGCGGGGGGGCAGATACGCAGTATTTT. This gives the protein CASSQTPDSGGADTQYF.

The table lists this clonotype with many counts. The chain has TRBV5-4 and TRBJ2-2; no firm D call. In germline, CDR1 is SGHNT, CDR2 YYREEE (reference sequence). This CDR3 has 16 amino acids. Trimming removed 0 bases at V and 1 base at J, with 10 bases between. The CDR3 DNA reads TGTGCCAGCAGCTTGGCTTCTTGGCGGAACACCGGGGAGCTGTTTTTT. Translation gives CASSLASWRNTGELFF.

This clonotype was recorded at least ten times. The V gene is TRBV7-2, the J gene TRBJ2-2; D remains unclear. V was clipped by 1 base and J by 6 bases, with 6 bases between them. CDR3 length: 13 amino acids. Germline assignment: CDR1 SGHTA and CDR2 FQGNSA. DNA for the CDR3: TGTGCCAGCAGCTTAGAGAGAGCCGGGGAGCTGTTTTTT. The encoded protein is CASSLERAGELFF.

This clonotype was detected many times. The genes are TRBV6-5 and TRBJ2-2; TRBD2 agrees at 8 bases. The J segment lost 9 bases and the V segment lost 0 bases, leaving 9 bases of the junction unmatched. The CDR3 length is 16 residues. The germline V gene encodes CDR1 MNHEY and CDR2 SVGAGI. For the CDR3, the DNA is TGTGCCAGCAGTTACTCTGTGAATAGCGGGGTCCGGGAGCTGTTTTTT. This sequence encodes CASSYSVNSGVRELFF.

This clonotype was seen at least ten times. The CDR3 loop is CASTGGGQGAGEQYV. CDR3 bases: TGTGCCAGCACCGGCGGGGGACAGGGGGCGGGGGAGCAGTACGTC. The chain links TRBV28 to TRBJ2-7, with 12 bases fitting TRBD1. Germline V gene data show CDR1 as MDHEN and CDR2 as SYDVKM. V lost 7 bases and J lost 7; bases outside the gene matches: 11. CDR3 size: 15 residues.

The rearrangement links TRBV11-3 to TRBJ2-5, with unresolved D. The CDR3 is 14 amino acids. V lost 5 bases, J lost 7 bases, and 17 bases lay in between. CDR1 and CDR2 from the germline V gene are SGHNT and YENEEA. The CDR3 spells CASSKRAGSGTQYF. The CDR3 DNA follows: TGTGCCAGCAGCAAAAGGGCTGGGTCGGGGACCCAGTACTTC.

In its sample, this clonotype was seen many times. The rearrangement uses TRBV12-3 or TRBV12-4 and TRBJ1-5; possibly TRBD1 for D (5 bases). The V end was cut by 3 bases, the J end by 6 bases, with 9 bases between. The CDR3 is 13 residues long. The CDR3 is CASSFAGTQPQHF. CDR3 nucleotides: TGTGCCAGCAGTTTTGCGGGGACTCAGCCCCAGCATTTT.

By share, this clonotype ranks as medium-sized. The chain employs TRBV5-1 and TRBJ1-2, with 7 bases that match TRBD1. V was pared by 4 bases and J by 5 bases, with 5 bases of the junction left unmatched. CDR1 is SGHRS, CDR2 YFSETQ, per germline. The CDR3 consists of 13 residues. CDR3 DNA: TGCGCCAGCAGCAGGGACAGTTCGTATGGCTACACCTTC. Protein: CASSRDSSYGYTF.

In this sample, this clonotype turned up many times. V usage is TRBV5-1 and J usage is TRBJ2-3; no firm D call. The germline gives CDR1 SGHRS, CDR2 YFSETQ. Trimming left V 4 bases short and J 1 base short, with 13 bases between. The CDR3 sequence is 15 residues long. The CDR3 sequence: CASSVDPAGTDTQYF. In nucleotides, the CDR3 is TGCGCCAGCAGCGTAGACCCAGCCGGCACAGATACGCAGTATTTT.

At least ten counts were recorded for this clonotype. The rearrangement links TRBV7-9 to TRBJ1-1; no clear D gene. CDR3 size: 10 residues. Germline-derived CDR1 and CDR2 are SEHNR and FQNEAQ (reference sequence). Trimming shortened V by 5 bases and J by 7 bases, and 5 bases separated the two germline ends. The CDR3 DNA is TGTGCCAGCAGCGGTAATGAAGCTTTCTTT. It specifies CASSGNEAFF.

This clonotype was counted many times. This rearrangement joins TRBV12-3 or TRBV12-4 to TRBJ1-2; D might be TRBD1 (5 bases). V was cut by 5 bases and J by 7 bases, with 17 bases left in between. This CDR3 has 14 amino acids. CDR3 amino acids: CASSKLTAGAGYTF. Here the CDR3 DNA reads TGTGCCAGCAGTAAATTGACGGCTGGGGCTGGCTACACCTTC.

This clonotype was found many times. The CDR3 DNA sequence: TGCAGTGCGCCGACTAGCGGGGGTGCAGATACGCAGTATTTT. It translates to CSAPTSGGADTQYF. The chain recombines TRBV20-1 with TRBJ2-3, with 12 bases aligning to TRBD2. This CDR3 has 14 residues. Germline trimming cut 6 bases from V and 4 bases from J; bases unmatched to any gene: 5. The germline gives CDR1 DFQATT, CDR2 SNEGSKA (reference sequence).

This clonotype was counted at least ten times. The chain couples TRBV12-3 or TRBV12-4 to TRBJ2-7, with a tentative D call TRBD1 (6 bases). This CDR3 has 13 residues. Trimming took off 6 bases at V and 2 bases at J, with 11 bases between the two ends. The CDR3 reads CASSPDRTYEQYV. As DNA, the CDR3 is TGTGCCAGCAGCCCCGACAGGACCTACGAGCAGTACGTC.

This clonotype was seen more than once but under ten times. The chain combines TRBV5-1 with TRBJ1-1; D remains ambiguous. The CDR3 sequence is 13 residues long. The germline gives CDR1 SGHRS, CDR2 YFSETQ. The V end lost 0 bases, the J end lost 1 base, and 4 bases lay between the germline ends. As DNA, the CDR3 is TGCGCCAGCAGCTTGGATCCGAACACTGAAGCTTTCTTT. Protein: CASSLDPNTEAFF.

This clonotype was seen many times. The chain carries TRBV7-2 and TRBJ2-2; D gene ambiguous. The CDR3 runs 15 residues. The V gene lost 4 bases and the J gene lost 5 bases, with 14 bases spanning the gap. Germline CDR1 and CDR2: SGHTA and FQGNSA. The CDR3 nucleotides read TGTGCCAGCAGCTCTCACGACGGGTGGACCGGGGAGCTGTTTTTT. This codes for CASSSHDGWTGELFF. Together with reference TRBV7-2 and TRBJ2-2, the CDR3 gives the full variable domain: GAGVSQSPSNKVTEKGKDVELRCDPISGHTALYWYRQSLGQGLEFLIYFQGNSAPDKSGLPSDRFSAERTGGSVSTLTIQRTQQEDSAVYLCASSSHDGWTGELFFGEGSRLTVL.

This clonotype was observed at least ten times. The chain uses TRBV6-6 and TRBJ2-5; D unclear. This CDR3 comprises 12 residues. Trimming stripped 0 bases from V and 7 bases from J, with 6 bases between. Germline values: CDR1 MNHNY, CDR2 SVGAGI (reference sequence). CDR3 DNA sequence: TGTGCCAGCAGTTACTCGCCCGGGACCCAGTACTTC. This codes for CASSYSPGTQYF.

This clonotype was observed at least ten times. The rearrangement uses TRBV7-2 and TRBJ2-5; 7 bases line up with TRBD2. Germline V gives CDR1 SGHTA, CDR2 FQGNSA. This CDR3 region has 15 residues. The V segment lost 2 bases and the J segment 2 bases; nucleotides outside the gene matches: 5. CDR3 protein: CASSLLGGGQETQYF. CDR3 coding DNA: TGTGCCAGCAGCTTATTGGGGGGGGGGCAAGAGACCCAGTACTTC.

In its sample, this clonotype was seen many times. The chain joins TRBV12-3 or TRBV12-4 to TRBJ2-3, with no clear D. The CDR3 is 12 amino acids. Trimming removed 0 bases at V and 7 bases at J, with 5 bases between. The CDR3 loop is CASSLATNTQYF. In nucleotides, the CDR3 is TGTGCCAGCAGTTTAGCGACGAATACGCAGTATTTT.

This clonotype was picked up many times. V and J are TRBV5-6 and TRBJ2-7; D gene uncertain. The germline V and J ends were trimmed by 6 bases and 4 bases, with 17 bases remaining between them. The CDR3 is 14 amino acids. Per the germline V gene, CDR1 is SGHDT and CDR2 is YYEEEE. CDR3 sequence (DNA): TGTGCCAGCATGGTCCGATTGACGCTTTACGAGCAGTACTTC. Amino acids: CASMVRLTLYEQYF.

This clonotype was detected many times. The chain carries TRBV5-1 and TRBJ2-5; weak D call: TRBD2 (6 bases). The germline V gene encodes CDR1 SGHRS and CDR2 YFSETQ. The germline V and J ends were trimmed by 0 bases and 5 bases, with 17 bases remaining between them. The CDR3 loop spans 16 amino acids. Here the CDR3 reads CASSLAPTREGETQYF. In DNA form, the CDR3 reads TGCGCCAGCAGCTTGGCCCCGACTAGAGAAGGGGAGACCCAGTACTTC.

In its sample, this clonotype was seen many times. DNA for the CDR3: TGTGCCAGCAGGGGAAGAGGCGGGGGATCCTACGAGCAGTACGTC. Translation gives CASRGRGGGSYEQYV. The gene calls are TRBV28 and TRBJ2-7; 7 bases are a match to TRBD2. Germline V gene lookup returns CDR1 MDHEN and CDR2 SYDVKM. The CDR3 sequence is 15 residues long. V shed 6 bases and J 1 base; nucleotides not matched to a gene: 9.

This clonotype was counted many times. The rearrangement uses TRBV7-2 and TRBJ2-3, with a tentative D call TRBD2 (6 bases). The V gene's germline CDR1 is SGHTA and CDR2 FQGNSA. This CDR3 spans 17 amino acids. V lost 0 bases to trimming and J lost 1 base, with 14 bases between them. This chain's CDR3 is CASSLASRGWGTDTQYF. In DNA form, the CDR3 reads TGTGCCAGCAGCTTAGCATCACGGGGGTGGGGCACAGATACGCAGTATTTT.

This clonotype was recorded many times. This rearrangement joins TRBV28 to TRBJ1-1; D is uncertain. Germline V gene sequence: CDR1 MDHEN, CDR2 SYDVKM. The CDR3 totals 17 residues. V gave up 7 bases and J gave up 0 bases, with 21 bases separating them. The CDR3 DNA sequence: TGTGCCAGCACCCCGAGGTGGCACCGATCCATGAACACTGAAGCTTTCTTT. The encoded protein is CASTPRWHRSMNTEAFF.

This clonotype was observed many times. The rearrangement links TRBV2 to TRBJ2-7; D is perhaps TRBD2 (7 bases). V shed 6 bases and J shed 6 bases, with 15 bases lying between them. This CDR3 is 13 amino acids long. From germline, CDR1 is SNHLY and CDR2 FYNNEI. This chain's CDR3 is CASRSGGAIEQYV. The CDR3 nucleotides are TGTGCCAGCAGGTCGGGGGGCGCGATCGAGCAGTACGTC.

This clonotype was counted ten times or more. The rearrangement links TRBV20-1 to TRBJ2-3; D possibly corresponds to TRBD2 (5 bases). The V end was cut by 2 bases, the J end by 3 bases, with 9 bases between. The CDR3 covers 13 residues. Per the germline V gene, CDR1 is DFQATT and CDR2 is SNEGSKA (reference sequence). This chain's CDR3 is CSARRADTDTQYF. DNA of the CDR3: TGCAGTGCTAGAAGAGCGGATACAGATACGCAGTATTTT.